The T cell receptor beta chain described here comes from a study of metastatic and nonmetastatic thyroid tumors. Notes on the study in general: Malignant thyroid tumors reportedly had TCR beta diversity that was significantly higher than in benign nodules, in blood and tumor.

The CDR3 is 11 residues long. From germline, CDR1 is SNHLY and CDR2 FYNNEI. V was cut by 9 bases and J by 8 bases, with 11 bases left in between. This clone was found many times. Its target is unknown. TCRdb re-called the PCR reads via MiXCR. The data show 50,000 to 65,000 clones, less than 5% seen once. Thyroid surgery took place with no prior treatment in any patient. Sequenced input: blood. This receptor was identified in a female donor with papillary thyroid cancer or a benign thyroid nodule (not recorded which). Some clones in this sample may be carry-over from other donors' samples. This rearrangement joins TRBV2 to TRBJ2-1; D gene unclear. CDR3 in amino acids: CASQTTDEQFF. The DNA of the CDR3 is TGTGCCAGTCAGACCACCGATGAGCAGTTCTTC.